This T cell receptor (beta chain) was retrieved from a study of a mutant IDH1 vaccine in newly diagnosed glioma. Study summary: In some groups vaccination began 4-6 weeks post-radiotherapy; others received it with temozolomide. Sex distribution of treated patients was around 62% male and around 40% female; mean age was 40.4 years. Pretreatment consisted of radiotherapy, temozolomide, or both, with most receiving both. Study-level points and caveats: Seemingly, top peripheral T cell clonotype changes bore no relation to pseudoprogression.

Regarding this clone: Its specificity is not known.

Profiled with immunoSEQ multiplex PCR; TCRdb holds only in-frame clones, not every one. The profile shows 50,000 to 70,000 clones, roughly 84% of them singletons. J gave up 9 bases and V 6 bases, and 13 bases lay outside the gene matches. The CDR3 is 16 residues long. Germline values: CDR1 SGDLS, CDR2 YYNGEE. As for time point: week 23, last vaccination. Vaccination comprised doses that each held 300 ug of mutant IDH1 20-mer peptide, plus topical imiquimod. The input for sequencing was PBMCs, taken from a glioma patient whose treatment included an IDH1 peptide vaccine. The source is a man younger than 35 with glioma. The V and J genes are TRBV9 and TRBJ2-1, with 12 bases identical to TRBD2. The CDR3 sequence: CASTATGLAGGGEQFF. The CDR3 DNA sequence: TGTGCCAGCACAGCAACGGGGCTAGCGGGAGGGGGTGAGCAGTTCTTC.